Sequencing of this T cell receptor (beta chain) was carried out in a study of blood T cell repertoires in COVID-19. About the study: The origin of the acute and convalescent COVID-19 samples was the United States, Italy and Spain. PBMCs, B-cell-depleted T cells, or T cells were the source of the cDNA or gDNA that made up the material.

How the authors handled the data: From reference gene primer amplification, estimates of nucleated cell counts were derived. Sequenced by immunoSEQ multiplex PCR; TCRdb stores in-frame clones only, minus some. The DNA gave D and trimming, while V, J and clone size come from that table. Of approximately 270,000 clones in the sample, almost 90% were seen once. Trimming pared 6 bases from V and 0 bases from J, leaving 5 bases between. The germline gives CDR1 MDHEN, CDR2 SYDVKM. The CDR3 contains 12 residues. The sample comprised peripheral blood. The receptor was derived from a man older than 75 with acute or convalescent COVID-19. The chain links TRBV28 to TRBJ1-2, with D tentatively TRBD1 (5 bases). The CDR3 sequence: CASRTANYGYTF. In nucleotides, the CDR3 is TGTGCCAGCAGGACAGCTAACTATGGCTACACCTTC.